The source of this T cell receptor (beta chain) is a study of Ad26.COV2.S vaccination and SARS-CoV-2 variants. In the study overall: Ad26.COV2.S shots went into the muscle once or twice, 56 days apart.

For this clone: Its antigen is undetermined.

The assay was immunoSEQ multiplex PCR, and TCRdb's table has in-frame clones only and misses some. Of over 300,000 clones detected, roughly 80% appear once; the ten largest clones hold roughly 7.4%. Noted treatment: 15 to 20 received Ad26.COV2.S at low or high dose, single or two shots; five or six received placebo; per-sample allocation not given. After the first vaccine or placebo injection, samples were drawn on day 63. Cohort 1b enrolled adults aged 18-55 years in Boston. J gave up 5 bases and V 1 base, and 8 bases lay outside the gene matches. CDR1 is LGHDT, CDR2 YNNKEL, per germline (reference sequence). The CDR3 has 16 amino acids. Study-wide results and limits: Vaccinees displayed broader spike-specific TCR repertoires than placebo recipients. The analyses of TCR breadth and depth may have understated the size of total T cell responses.

The clonotype originates from a person aged 18-60 years who received the Ad26.COV2.S COVID-19 vaccine or a placebo. The sample in question was peripheral blood, obtained in a trial of Ad26.COV2.S vaccine versus placebo. The rearrangement joins TRBV3-1 (or the pseudogene TRBV3-2) to TRBJ2-7; 10 bases map to TRBD1. The CDR3 sequence is CASSQVIRDRGHEQYF. Written as DNA, the CDR3 is TGTGCCAGCAGCCAAGTCATTCGGGACAGGGGACACGAGCAGTACTTC.